This TCR beta chain stems from a study of immune characterization of retroperitoneal liposarcoma. TCRdb processed the PCR reads anew with MiXCR; each CDR3 protein has one entry. The sample includes roughly 11,000 distinct CDR3 sequences, about a quarter of them seen just once. Germline V lookup: CDR1 SGHTA, CDR2 FQGNSA. The ends were cut back, 1 base at V and 1 base at J, with 6 bases in the middle. The CDR3 has 14 residues. The sample taken for sequencing was tumor tissue. This receptor was taken from a female donor with retroperitoneal liposarcoma. The chain links TRBV7-2 to TRBJ2-3; D unresolved. In DNA form, the CDR3 reads TGTGCCAGCAGCTTAGGCGGACGCACAGATACGCAGTATTTT. Translated: CASSLGGRTDTQYF.